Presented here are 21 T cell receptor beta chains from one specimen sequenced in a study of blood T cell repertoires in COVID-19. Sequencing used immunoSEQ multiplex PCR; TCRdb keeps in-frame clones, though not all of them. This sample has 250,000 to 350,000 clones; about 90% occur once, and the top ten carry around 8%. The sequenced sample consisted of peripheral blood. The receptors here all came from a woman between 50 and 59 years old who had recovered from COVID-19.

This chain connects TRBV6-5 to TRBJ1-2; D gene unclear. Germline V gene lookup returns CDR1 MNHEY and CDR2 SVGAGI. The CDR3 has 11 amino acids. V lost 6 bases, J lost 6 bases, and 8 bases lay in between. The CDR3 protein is CASRRADGYTF. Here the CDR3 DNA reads TGTGCCAGCAGGAGGGCGGATGGCTACACCTTC.

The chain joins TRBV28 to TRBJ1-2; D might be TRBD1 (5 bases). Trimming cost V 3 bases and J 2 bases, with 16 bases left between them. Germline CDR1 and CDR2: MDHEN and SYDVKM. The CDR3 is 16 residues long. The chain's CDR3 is CASSLPDSIVNYGYTF. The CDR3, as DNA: TGTGCCAGCAGTTTGCCCGACAGTATTGTCAACTATGGCTACACCTTC.

CDR3 DNA: TGTGCCAGCAGCAAAGAAGCGGGAGACTACGAGCAGTACTTC. Translating gives CASSKEAGDYEQYF. V and J are TRBV7-2 and TRBJ2-7; 8 bases match TRBD2. The CDR3 is 14 amino acids. J gave up 3 bases and V 5 bases, and 6 bases lay outside the gene matches. CDR1 is SGHTA, CDR2 FQGNSA, per germline. The whole variable domain, remainder taken from reference TRBV7-2 and TRBJ2-7, is GAGVSQSPSNKVTEKGKDVELRCDPISGHTALYWYRQSLGQGLEFLIYFQGNSAPDKSGLPSDRFSAERTGGSVSTLTIQRTQQEDSAVYLCASSKEAGDYEQYFGPGTRLTVT.

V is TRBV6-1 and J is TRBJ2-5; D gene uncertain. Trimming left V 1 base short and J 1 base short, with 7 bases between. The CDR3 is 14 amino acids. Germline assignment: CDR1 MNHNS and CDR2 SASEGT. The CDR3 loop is CASSEERVQETQYF. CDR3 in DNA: TGTGCCAGCAGTGAAGAGCGTGTCCAAGAGACCCAGTACTTC.

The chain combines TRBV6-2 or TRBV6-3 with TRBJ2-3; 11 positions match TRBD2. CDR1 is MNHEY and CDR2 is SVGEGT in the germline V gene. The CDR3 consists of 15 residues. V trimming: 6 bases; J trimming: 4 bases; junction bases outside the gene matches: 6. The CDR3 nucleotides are TGTGCCAGCAGCCTAGCGGGGGGCAGTGCAGATACGCAGTATTTT. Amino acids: CASSLAGGSADTQYF.

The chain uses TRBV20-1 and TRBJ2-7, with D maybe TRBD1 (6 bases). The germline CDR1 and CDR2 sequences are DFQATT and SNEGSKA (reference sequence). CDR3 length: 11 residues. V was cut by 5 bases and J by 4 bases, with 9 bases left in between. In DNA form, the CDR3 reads TGCAGTGCTGGGGGCTATTACGAGCAGTACTTC. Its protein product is CSAGGYYEQYF.

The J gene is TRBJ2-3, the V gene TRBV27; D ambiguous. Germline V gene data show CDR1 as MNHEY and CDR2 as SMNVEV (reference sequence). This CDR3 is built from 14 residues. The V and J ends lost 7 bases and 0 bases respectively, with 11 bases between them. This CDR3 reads CASTRKLSTDTQYF. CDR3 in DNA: TGTGCCAGCACGAGGAAACTTAGCACAGATACGCAGTATTTT.

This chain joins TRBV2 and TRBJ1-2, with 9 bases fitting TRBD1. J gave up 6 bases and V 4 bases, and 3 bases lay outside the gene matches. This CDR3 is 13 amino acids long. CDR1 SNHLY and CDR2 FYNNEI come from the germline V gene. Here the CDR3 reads CASSAGQGDGYTF. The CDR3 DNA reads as TGTGCCAGCAGTGCGGGACAGGGCGATGGCTACACCTTC.

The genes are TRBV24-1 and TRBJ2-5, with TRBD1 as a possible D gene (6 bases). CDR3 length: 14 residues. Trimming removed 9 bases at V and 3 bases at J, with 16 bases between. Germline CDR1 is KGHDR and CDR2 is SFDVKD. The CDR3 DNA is TGTGCCACCGCGCTATCGGGACAAGAAGAGACCCAGTACTTC. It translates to CATALSGQEETQYF.

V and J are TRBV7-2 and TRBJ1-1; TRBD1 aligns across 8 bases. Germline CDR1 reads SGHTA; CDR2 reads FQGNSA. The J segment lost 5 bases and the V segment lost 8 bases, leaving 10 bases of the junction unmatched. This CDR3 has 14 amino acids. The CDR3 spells CASRIRGRRTEAFF. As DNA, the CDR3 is TGTGCCAGCCGAATCAGGGGGCGACGGACTGAAGCTTTCTTT.

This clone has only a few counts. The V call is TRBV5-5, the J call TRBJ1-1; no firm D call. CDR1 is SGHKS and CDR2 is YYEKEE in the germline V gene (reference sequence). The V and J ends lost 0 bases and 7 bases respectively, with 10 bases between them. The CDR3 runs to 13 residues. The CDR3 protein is CASSLEVAGEAFF. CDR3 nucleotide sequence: TGTGCCAGCAGCTTGGAAGTGGCAGGTGAAGCTTTCTTT.

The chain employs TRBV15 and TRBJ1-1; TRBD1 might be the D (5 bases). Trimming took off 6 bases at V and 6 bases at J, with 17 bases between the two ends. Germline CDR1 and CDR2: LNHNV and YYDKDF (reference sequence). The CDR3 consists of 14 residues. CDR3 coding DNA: TGTGCCACCAGTCATCCGGGACTAGGGGCTGAAGCTTTCTTT. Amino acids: CATSHPGLGAEAFF. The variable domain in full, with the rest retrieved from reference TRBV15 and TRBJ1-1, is DAMVIQNPRYQVTQFGKPVTLSCSQTLNHNVMYWYQQKSSQAPKLLFHYYDKDFNNEADTPDNFQSRRPNTSFCFLDIRSPGLGDTAMYLCATSHPGLGAEAFFGQGTRLTVV.

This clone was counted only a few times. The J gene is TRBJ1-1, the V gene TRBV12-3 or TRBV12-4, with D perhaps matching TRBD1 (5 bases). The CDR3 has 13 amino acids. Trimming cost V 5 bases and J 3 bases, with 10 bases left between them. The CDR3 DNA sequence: TGTGCCAGCAGTCATGACAGCCACACTGAAGCTTTCTTT. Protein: CASSHDSHTEAFF.

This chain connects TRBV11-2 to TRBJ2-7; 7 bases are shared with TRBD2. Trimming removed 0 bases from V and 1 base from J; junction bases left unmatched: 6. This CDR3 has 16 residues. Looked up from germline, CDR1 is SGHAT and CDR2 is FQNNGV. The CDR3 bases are TGTGCCAGCAGCTTAGATTTTCGGGGACTATCCTACGAGCAGTACTTC. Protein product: CASSLDFRGLSYEQYF.

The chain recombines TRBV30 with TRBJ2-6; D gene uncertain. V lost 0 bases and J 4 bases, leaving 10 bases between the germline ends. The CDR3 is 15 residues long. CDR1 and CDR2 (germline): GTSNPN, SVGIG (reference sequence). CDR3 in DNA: TGTGCCTGGAGTGTTGGTCTACTCGGGGCCAACGTCCTGACTTTC. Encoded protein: CAWSVGLLGANVLTF.

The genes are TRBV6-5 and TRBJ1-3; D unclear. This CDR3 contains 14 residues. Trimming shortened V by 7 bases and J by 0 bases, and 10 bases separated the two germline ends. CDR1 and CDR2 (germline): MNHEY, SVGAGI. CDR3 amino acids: CASKRLSSGNTIYF. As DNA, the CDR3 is TGTGCCAGCAAAAGACTGAGCTCTGGAAACACCATATATTTT.

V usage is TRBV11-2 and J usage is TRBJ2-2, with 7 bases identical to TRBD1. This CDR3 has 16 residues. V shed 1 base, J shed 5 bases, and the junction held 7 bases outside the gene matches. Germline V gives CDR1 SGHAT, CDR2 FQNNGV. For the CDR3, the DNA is TGTGCCAGCAGCTTAGGACAGGGATGGGGAACCGGGGAGCTGTTTTTT. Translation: CASSLGQGWGTGELFF.

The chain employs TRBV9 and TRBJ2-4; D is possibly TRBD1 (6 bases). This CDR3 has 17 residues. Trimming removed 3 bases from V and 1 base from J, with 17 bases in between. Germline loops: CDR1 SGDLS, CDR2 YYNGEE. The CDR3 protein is CASSASQGYGAKNIQYF. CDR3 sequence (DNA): TGTGCCAGCAGCGCCTCACAGGGTTATGGGGCCAAAAACATTCAGTACTTC.

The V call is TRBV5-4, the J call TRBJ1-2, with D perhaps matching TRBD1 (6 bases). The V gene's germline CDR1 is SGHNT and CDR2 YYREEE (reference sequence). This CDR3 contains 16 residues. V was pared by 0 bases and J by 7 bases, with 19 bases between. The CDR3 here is CASSLGAAYRDAGYTF. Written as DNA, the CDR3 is TGTGCCAGCAGCTTGGGGGCAGCTTACAGGGATGCTGGCTACACCTTC.

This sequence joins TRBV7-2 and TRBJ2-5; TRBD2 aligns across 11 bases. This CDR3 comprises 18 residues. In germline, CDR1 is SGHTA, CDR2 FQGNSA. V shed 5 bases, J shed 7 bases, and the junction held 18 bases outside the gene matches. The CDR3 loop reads CASSTMGSTSGSLGTQYF. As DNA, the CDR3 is TGTGCCAGCAGCACAATGGGTAGTACTAGCGGGAGTCTCGGGACCCAGTACTTC.

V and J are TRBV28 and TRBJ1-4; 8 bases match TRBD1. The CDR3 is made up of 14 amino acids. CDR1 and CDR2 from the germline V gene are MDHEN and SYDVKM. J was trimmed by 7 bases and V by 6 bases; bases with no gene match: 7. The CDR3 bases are TGTGCCAGCAGGAAGGACAGGGAAGGTGAAAAACTGTTTTTT. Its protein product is CASRKDREGEKLFF.